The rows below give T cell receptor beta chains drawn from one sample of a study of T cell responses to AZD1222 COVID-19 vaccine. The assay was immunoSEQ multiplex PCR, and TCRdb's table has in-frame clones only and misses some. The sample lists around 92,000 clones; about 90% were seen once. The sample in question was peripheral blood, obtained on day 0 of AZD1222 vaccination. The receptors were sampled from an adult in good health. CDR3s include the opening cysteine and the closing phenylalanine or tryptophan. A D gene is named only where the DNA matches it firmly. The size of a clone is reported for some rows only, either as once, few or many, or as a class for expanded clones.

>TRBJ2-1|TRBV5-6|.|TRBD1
CASSLDRGPSDEQFF
TGTGCCAGCAGCTTGGACAGGGGGCCCTCCGATGAGCAGTTCTTC
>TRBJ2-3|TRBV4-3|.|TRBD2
CASSQQLAGPTDTQYF
TGCGCCAGCAGCCAACAACTAGCGGGGCCCACAGATACGCAGTATTTT
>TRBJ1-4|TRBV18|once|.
CASSPPGFADEKLFF
TGTGCCAGCTCACCACCAGGGTTCGCTGATGAAAAACTGTTTTTT
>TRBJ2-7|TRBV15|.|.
CATSREGGDTYEQYF
TGTGCCACCAGCAGAGAAGGGGGGGATACCTACGAGCAGTACTTC
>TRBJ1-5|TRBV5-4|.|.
CASSLGPVDQPQHF
TGTGCCAGCAGCTTGGGCCCAGTTGATCAGCCCCAGCATTTT
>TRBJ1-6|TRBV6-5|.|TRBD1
CASRDHRGFWSPLHF
TGTGCCAGCAGGGACCACAGGGGTTTTTGGTCACCCCTCCACTTT
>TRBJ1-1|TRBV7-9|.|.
CASSSTQLMNTEAFF
TGTGCCAGCAGCTCTACCCAGCTCATGAACACTGAAGCTTTCTTT
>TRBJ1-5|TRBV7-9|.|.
CASSLDHQPQHF
TGTGCCAGCAGCTTAGACCATCAGCCCCAGCATTTT
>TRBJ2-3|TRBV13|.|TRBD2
CASSARLAGADTQYF
TGTGCCAGCAGCGCGAGACTAGCGGGAGCGGATACGCAGTATTTT
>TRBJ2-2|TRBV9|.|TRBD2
CASSVNRLAGGPNTGELFF
TGTGCCAGCAGCGTAAACCGACTAGCGGGGGGGCCAAACACCGGGGAGCTGTTTTTT
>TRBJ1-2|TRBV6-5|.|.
CASSYSNQGLYGYTF
TGTGCCAGCAGTTACTCGAACCAGGGGTTGTATGGCTACACCTTC
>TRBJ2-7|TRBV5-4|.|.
CASSARAGFSYEQYF
TGTGCCAGCAGCGCCCGAGCAGGATTTTCCTACGAGCAGTACTTC
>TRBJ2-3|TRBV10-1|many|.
CASSESGVRTDTQYF
TGCGCCAGCAGTGAGTCAGGCGTCAGAACAGATACGCAGTATTTT
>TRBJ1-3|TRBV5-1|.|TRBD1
CASSLTTGASGNTIYF
TGCGCCAGCAGCCTGACTACAGGGGCCTCTGGAAACACCATATATTTT
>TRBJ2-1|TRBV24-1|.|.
CATSDPNYNEQFF
TGTGCCACCAGTGATCCAAATTACAATGAGCAGTTCTTC
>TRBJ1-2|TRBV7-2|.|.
CASSVGHGYGYTF
TGTGCCAGCAGCGTCGGACACGGCTATGGCTACACCTTC